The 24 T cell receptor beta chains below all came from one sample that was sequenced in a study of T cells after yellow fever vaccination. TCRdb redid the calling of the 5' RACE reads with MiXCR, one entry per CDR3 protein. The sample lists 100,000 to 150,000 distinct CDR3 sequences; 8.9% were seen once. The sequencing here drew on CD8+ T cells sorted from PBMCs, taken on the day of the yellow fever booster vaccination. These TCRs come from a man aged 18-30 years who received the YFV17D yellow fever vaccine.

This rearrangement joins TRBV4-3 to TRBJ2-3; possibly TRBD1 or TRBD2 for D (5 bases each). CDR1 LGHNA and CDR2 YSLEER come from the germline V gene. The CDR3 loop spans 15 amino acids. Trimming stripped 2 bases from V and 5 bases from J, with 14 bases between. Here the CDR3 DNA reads TGCGCCAGCAGCCAACATTGGGACGAACAAGATACGCAGTATTTT. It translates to CASSQHWDEQDTQYF.

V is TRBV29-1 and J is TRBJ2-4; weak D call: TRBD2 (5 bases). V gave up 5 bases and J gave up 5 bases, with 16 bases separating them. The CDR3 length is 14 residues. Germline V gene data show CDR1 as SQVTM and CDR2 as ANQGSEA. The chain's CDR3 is CSVLVSGKENIQYF. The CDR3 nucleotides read TGCAGCGTTTTAGTATCCGGGAAGGAAAACATTCAGTACTTC.

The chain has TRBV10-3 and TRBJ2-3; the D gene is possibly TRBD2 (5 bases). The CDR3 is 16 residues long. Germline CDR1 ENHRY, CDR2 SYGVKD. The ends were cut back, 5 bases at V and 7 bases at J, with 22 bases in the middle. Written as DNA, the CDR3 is TGTGCCATCAGTCCGCGGGCAGTTCTACCCCAGAATACGCAGTATTTT. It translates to CAISPRAVLPQNTQYF.

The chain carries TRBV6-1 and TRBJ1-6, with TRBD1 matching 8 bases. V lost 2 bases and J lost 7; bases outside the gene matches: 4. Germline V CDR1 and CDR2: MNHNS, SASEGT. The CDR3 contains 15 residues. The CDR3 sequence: CASSERSGGNSPLHF. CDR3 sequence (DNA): TGTGCCAGCAGTGAACGATCAGGGGGCAATTCACCCCTCCACTTT.

The CDR3 spells CASSPSHSYEQYV. CDR3 nucleotide sequence: TGTGCCAGCTCACCCTCACACTCCTACGAGCAGTACGTC. This sequence joins TRBV18 and TRBJ2-7; no reliable D call. Germline V lookup: CDR1 KGHSH, CDR2 LQKENI. V dropped 3 bases and J dropped 0 bases, with 6 bases sitting between them. The CDR3 is made up of 13 amino acids.

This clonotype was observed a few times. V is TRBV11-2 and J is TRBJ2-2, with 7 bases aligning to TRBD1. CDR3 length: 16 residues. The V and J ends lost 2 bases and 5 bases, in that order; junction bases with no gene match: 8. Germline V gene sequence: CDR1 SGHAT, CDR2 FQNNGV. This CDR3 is CASSLKTGTETGELFF. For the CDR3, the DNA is TGTGCCAGCAGCTTAAAGACAGGGACGGAGACCGGGGAGCTGTTTTTT.

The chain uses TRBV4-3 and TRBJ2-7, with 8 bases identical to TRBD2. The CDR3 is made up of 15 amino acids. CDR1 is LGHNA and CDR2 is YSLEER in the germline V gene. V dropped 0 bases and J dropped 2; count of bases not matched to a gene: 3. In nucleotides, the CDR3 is TGCGCCAGCAGCCAAGAAGCAGCGGGGGCCTACGAGCAGTACTTC. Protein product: CASSQEAAGAYEQYF.

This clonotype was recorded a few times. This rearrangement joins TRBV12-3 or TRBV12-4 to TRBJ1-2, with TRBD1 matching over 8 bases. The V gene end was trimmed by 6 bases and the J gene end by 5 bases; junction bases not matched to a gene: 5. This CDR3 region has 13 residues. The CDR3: CASSGTGPYGYTF. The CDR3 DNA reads TGTGCCAGCAGCGGGACAGGCCCATATGGCTACACCTTC.

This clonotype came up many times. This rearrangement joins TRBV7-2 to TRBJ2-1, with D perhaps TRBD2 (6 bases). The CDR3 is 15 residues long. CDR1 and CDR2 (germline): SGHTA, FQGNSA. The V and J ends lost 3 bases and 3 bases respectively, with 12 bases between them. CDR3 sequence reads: CASSFYGGLYNEQFF. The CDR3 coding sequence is TGTGCCAGCAGCTTTTACGGGGGACTCTACAATGAGCAGTTCTTC.

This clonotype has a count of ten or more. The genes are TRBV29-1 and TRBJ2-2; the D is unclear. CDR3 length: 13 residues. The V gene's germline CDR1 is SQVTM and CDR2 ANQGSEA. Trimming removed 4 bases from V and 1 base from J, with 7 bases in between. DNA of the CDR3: TGCAGCGTTGCTCGACAGAACACCGGGGAGCTGTTTTTT. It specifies CSVARQNTGELFF.

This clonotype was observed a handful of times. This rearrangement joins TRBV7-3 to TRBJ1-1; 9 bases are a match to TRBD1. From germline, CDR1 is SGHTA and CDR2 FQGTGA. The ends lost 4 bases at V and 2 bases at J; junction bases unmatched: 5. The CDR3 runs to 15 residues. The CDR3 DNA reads TGTGCCAGCAGCTCCGGGACAGGGACAAACACTGAAGCTTTCTTT. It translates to CASSSGTGTNTEAFF.

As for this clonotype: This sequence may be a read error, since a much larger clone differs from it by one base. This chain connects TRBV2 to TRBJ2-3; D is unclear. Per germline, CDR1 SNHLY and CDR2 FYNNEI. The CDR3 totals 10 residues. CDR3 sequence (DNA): TGTGTCACCTTCAAAGATACGCAGTATTTT. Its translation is CVTFKDTQYF.

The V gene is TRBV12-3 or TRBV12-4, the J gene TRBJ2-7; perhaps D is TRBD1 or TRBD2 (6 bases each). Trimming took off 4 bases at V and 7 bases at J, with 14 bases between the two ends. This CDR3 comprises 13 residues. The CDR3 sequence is CASSSPGALEQYV. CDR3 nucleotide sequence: TGTGCCAGCAGTTCCCCGGGGGCACTAGAGCAGTACGTC.

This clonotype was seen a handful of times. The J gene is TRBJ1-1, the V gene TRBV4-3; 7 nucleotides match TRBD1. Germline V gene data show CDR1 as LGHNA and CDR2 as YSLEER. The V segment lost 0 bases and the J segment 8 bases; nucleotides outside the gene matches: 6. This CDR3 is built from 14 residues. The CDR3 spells CASSQDSGRGEAFF. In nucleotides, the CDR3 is TGCGCCAGCAGCCAAGATTCAGGCAGGGGGGAAGCTTTCTTT.

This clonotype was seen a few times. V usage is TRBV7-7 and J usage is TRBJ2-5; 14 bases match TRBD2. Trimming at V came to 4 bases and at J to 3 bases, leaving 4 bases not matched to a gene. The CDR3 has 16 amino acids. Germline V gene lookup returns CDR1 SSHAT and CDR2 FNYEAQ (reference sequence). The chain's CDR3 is CASSSGLAGGKETQYF. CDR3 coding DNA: TGTGCCAGCAGCTCAGGACTAGCGGGGGGTAAAGAGACCCAGTACTTC.

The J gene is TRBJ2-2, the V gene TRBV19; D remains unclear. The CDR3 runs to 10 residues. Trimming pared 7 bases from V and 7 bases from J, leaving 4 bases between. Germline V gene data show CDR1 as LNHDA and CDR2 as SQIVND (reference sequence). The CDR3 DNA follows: TGTGCCAGTAAAGGCGGGGAGCTGTTTTTT. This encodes CASKGGELFF.

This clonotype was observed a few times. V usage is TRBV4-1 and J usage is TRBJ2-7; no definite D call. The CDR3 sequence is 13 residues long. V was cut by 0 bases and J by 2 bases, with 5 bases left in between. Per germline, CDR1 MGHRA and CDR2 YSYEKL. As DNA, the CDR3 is TGCGCCAGCAGCCAAGACCGTCCCTACGAGCAGTACTTC. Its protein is CASSQDRPYEQYF.

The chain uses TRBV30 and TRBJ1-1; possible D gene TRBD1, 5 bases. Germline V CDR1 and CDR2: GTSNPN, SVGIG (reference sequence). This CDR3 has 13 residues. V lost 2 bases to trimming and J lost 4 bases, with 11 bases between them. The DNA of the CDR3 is TGTGCCTGGAGTATCAGGGACGGCACTGAAGCTTTCTTT. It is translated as CAWSIRDGTEAFF.

The CDR3 coding sequence is TGCGCCAGCAGCCAAGATATTAGGGGGACAGGGTCCGGCGGAGAGACCCAGTACTTC. Translated: CASSQDIRGTGSGGETQYF. This chain uses TRBV4-3 with TRBJ2-5; 9 bases line up with TRBD1. Germline assignment: CDR1 LGHNA and CDR2 YSLEER. The CDR3 consists of 19 residues. Trimming at V came to 0 bases and at J to 4 bases, leaving 15 bases not matched to a gene.

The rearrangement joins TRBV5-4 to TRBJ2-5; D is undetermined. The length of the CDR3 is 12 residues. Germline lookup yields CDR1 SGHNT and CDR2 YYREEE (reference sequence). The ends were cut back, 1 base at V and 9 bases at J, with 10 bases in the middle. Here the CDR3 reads CASSLIERAQYF. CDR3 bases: TGTGCCAGCAGCTTGATTGAAAGGGCCCAGTACTTC.

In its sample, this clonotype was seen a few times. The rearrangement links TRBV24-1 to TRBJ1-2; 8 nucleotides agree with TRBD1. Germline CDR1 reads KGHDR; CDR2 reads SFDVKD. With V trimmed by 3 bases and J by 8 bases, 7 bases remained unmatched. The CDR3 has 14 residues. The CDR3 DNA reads TGTGCCACCAGTGATCCGACAGGGGAATCGGGCTACACCTTC. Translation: CATSDPTGESGYTF.

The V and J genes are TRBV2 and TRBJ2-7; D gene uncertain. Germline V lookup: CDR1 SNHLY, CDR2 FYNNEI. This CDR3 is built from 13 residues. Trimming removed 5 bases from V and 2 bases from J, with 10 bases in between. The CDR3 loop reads CASSLPPAYEQYV. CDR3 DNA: TGTGCCAGCAGTCTCCCCCCGGCCTACGAGCAGTACGTC.

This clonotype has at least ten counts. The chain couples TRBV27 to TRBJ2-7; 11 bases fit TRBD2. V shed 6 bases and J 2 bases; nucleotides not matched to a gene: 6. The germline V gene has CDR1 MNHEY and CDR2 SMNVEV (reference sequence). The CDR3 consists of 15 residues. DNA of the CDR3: TGTGCCAGCAGCTATAGCGGGGGGGGAACCTACGAGCAGTACTTC. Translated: CASSYSGGGTYEQYF.

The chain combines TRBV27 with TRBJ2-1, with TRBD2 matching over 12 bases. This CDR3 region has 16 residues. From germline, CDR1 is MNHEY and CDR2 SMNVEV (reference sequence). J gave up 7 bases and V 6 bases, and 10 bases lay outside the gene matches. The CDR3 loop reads CASRDSSGGAANEQFF. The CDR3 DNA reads TGTGCCAGCAGGGATTCTAGCGGGGGGGCGGCTAATGAGCAGTTCTTC.